This T cell receptor beta chain emerged from a study of blood T cell repertoires in COVID-19. Across the whole study: From T cells, B-cell-depleted T cells, or PBMCs came the material, which was cDNA or gDNA.

The CDR3 has 15 residues. Germline-derived CDR1 and CDR2 are SGDLS and YYNGEE. The V end lost 0 bases, the J end lost 0 bases, and 7 bases lay between the germline ends. TCRdb keeps only in-frame clones here, not all; method: immunoSEQ multiplex PCR. The data hold around 140,000 clones, with about 87% observed a single time. The sequence was collected from a man between 45 and 60 years old who had recovered from COVID-19. The sequencing input was peripheral blood. J is TRBJ2-1 and V is TRBV9, with D unclear. The CDR3 sequence: CASSVAGTSYNEQFF. CDR3 sequence (DNA): TGTGCCAGCAGCGTAGCAGGAACCTCCTACAATGAGCAGTTCTTC.